The sequence of this T cell receptor beta chain was determined in a study of T cell responses to AZD1222 COVID-19 vaccine. On this clone: Its specificity is not known. The junction and the germline gene differ at one end; a read error may be behind it.

Study conclusions and caveats: Reportedly, nearly half of unique spike TCRs recognized epitopes outside B.1.351/B.1.1.7 mutations. None of the repertoires were sampled until the peak T cell response had passed. White British ancestry dominated among donors, who included more females, and clonal diversity was possibly underestimated.

The data were produced by immunoSEQ multiplex PCR, yet TCRdb's version contains in-frame clones alone and is incomplete. The sample lists some 97,000 clones, around nine tenths occurring once. The material was peripheral blood, obtained on day 0 of AZD1222 vaccination. The TCR comes from an adult in good health.

CDR3 sequence (DNA): TGTGCCAGTAGTATCGGCCAGACTGGAGACACCATATATTTT. Translated, it gives CASSIGQTGDTIYF. The chain employs TRBV19 and TRBJ1-3; D unresolved. Germline values: CDR1 LNHDA, CDR2 SQIVND (reference sequence). This CDR3 region has 14 residues. Based on the CDR3 plus reference TRBV19 and TRBJ1-3, the full variable domain is DGGITQSPKYLFRKEGQNVTLSCEQNLNHDAMYWYRQDPGQGLRLIYYSQIVNDFQKGDIAEGYSVSREKKESFPLTVTSAQKNPTAFYLCASSIGQTGDTIYFGEGSWLTVV.